A single sample is the source of the 26 T cell receptor beta chains below, sequenced in a study of blood T cells in healthy people across ages. The authors ran a second PCR of roughly 6 to 12 cycles using a sample-barcoded 5' primer and a J-beta primer mix. TCRdb analysed the 5' RACE reads with MiXCR anew, one entry per CDR3 protein. The sample carries roughly 900,000 distinct CDR3 sequences, around 48% recorded once. The sample taken for sequencing was blood. All receptors come from a man younger than 40 in good health.

The rearrangement links TRBV27 to TRBJ2-7; D perhaps matches TRBD2 (6 bases). Trimming pared 8 bases from V and 4 bases from J, leaving 15 bases between. The CDR3 runs to 13 residues. Germline V gene data show CDR1 as MNHEY and CDR2 as SMNVEV (reference sequence). This CDR3 reads CASRLGSAYEQYF. Written as DNA, the CDR3 is TGTGCCAGCCGACTAGGTTCCGCGTACGAGCAGTACTTC.

The chain recombines TRBV18 with TRBJ1-4; 8 bases map to TRBD1. This CDR3 spans 15 amino acids. CDR1 and CDR2 (germline): KGHSH, LQKENI. Losses at the gene ends were 3 bases for V and 3 bases for J; bases not matched to a gene: 3. CDR3 amino acids: CASSPNRGANEKLFF. CDR3 DNA: TGTGCCAGCTCACCGAACAGGGGGGCTAATGAAAAACTGTTTTTT. The complete variable domain, with remaining parts taken from reference TRBV18 and TRBJ1-4, reads NAGVMQNPRHLVRRRGQEARLRCSPMKGHSHVYWYRQLPEEGLKFMVYLQKENIIDESGMPKERFSAEFPKEGPSILRIQQVVRGDSAAYFCASSPNRGANEKLFFGSGTQLSVL.

This chain uses TRBV6-5 with TRBJ2-1; D remains ambiguous. This CDR3 contains 15 residues. Germline assignment: CDR1 MNHEY and CDR2 SVGAGI. With 6 bases removed from V and 7 bases from J, the gap between germline ends came to 19 bases. The CDR3 region is CASSLANPRGNEQFF. The DNA for the CDR3 is TGTGCCAGCAGCCTTGCTAACCCCCGTGGGAATGAGCAGTTCTTC.

The DNA for the CDR3 is TGTGCCAGCAGCCAAGGCAGTCGAACACCTGAAGCTTTCTTT. It specifies CASSQGSRTPEAFF. V gene TRBV3-1 combines with J gene TRBJ1-1; D call uncertain. Trimming removed 1 base from V and 6 bases from J, with 12 bases in between. From germline, CDR1 is LGHDT and CDR2 YNNKEL (reference sequence). The CDR3 extends over 14 amino acids.

The chain is built from TRBV4-3 and TRBJ1-6; D gene ambiguous. Deletions cut 0 bases from V and 7 bases from J, with 19 bases between. Germline CDR1 is LGHNA and CDR2 is YSLEER. This CDR3 region has 18 residues. The CDR3 coding sequence is TGCGCCAGCAGCCAAGATCTGGTCCGGAGACTAATAAATTCACCCCTCCACTTT. As protein: CASSQDLVRRLINSPLHF.

Many counts were recorded for this clonotype. The rearrangement joins TRBV4-1 to TRBJ2-1; TRBD1 aligns across 9 bases. V shed 0 bases, J shed 8 bases, and the junction held 8 bases outside the gene matches. Germline loops: CDR1 MGHRA, CDR2 YSYEKL. CDR3 length equals 16 residues. This CDR3 reads CASSQEPGTGYHEQFF. The CDR3 DNA reads as TGCGCCAGCAGCCAAGAACCCGGGACAGGGTACCATGAGCAGTTCTTC.

This clonotype has at least ten counts. The V gene is TRBV5-1, the J gene TRBJ2-1; D tentatively reads TRBD1 or TRBD2 (5 bases each). The CDR3 is made up of 14 amino acids. Germline V gene data show CDR1 as SGHRS and CDR2 as YFSETQ. Trimming took 1 base from V and 8 from J, leaving 13 bases between them. The DNA of the CDR3 is TGCGCCAGCAGCTTGTTTTCAGGGACCCATGAGCAGTTCTTC. Protein: CASSLFSGTHEQFF. The full variable domain, completed using reference TRBV5-1 and TRBJ2-1, is KAGVTQTPRYLIKTRGQQVTLSCSPISGHRSVSWYQQTPGQGLQFLFEYFSETQRNKGNFPGRFSGRQFSNSRSEMNVSTLELGDSALYLCASSLFSGTHEQFFGPGTRLTVL.

The chain couples TRBV7-9 to TRBJ2-2; D gene ambiguous. This CDR3 is built from 12 residues. V was cut by 8 bases and J by 1 base, with 5 bases left in between. Looked up from germline, CDR1 is SEHNR and CDR2 is FQNEAQ (reference sequence). CDR3 nucleotides: TGTGCCAGCGGAGTGAACACCGGGGAGCTGTTTTTT. Its translation: CASGVNTGELFF.

This chain uses TRBV6-5 with TRBJ1-2, with no clear D. This CDR3 contains 14 residues. CDR1 and CDR2 (germline): MNHEY, SVGAGI. Between the trimmed V and J ends, which lost 4 bases and 8 bases, there was a span of 17 bases. The CDR3 DNA reads TGTGCCAGCAGTTTCAGCTTTGGGCGGGGAGGCTACACCTTC. It codes for CASSFSFGRGGYTF.

The chain carries TRBV29-1 and TRBJ1-5, with a weak D call TRBD1 (5 bases). Trimming stripped 2 bases from V and 7 bases from J, with 12 bases between. CDR1 SQVTM and CDR2 ANQGSEA come from the germline V gene. The CDR3 has 13 residues. Here the CDR3 reads CSVESVRGQPQHF. Written as DNA, the CDR3 is TGCAGCGTTGAATCGGTGCGGGGGCAGCCCCAGCATTTT.

The genes are TRBV5-1 and TRBJ2-4; 8 bases map to TRBD1. With 4 bases clipped from V and 3 bases from J, the junction kept 6 bases outside the gene matches. Germline lookup yields CDR1 SGHRS and CDR2 YFSETQ. The CDR3 is made up of 15 amino acids. CDR3 coding DNA: TGCGCCAGCAGCCCCGGACAGGGTTTCAAAAACATTCAGTACTTC. It specifies CASSPGQGFKNIQYF.

The rearrangement joins TRBV4-1 to TRBJ2-7, with TRBD1 matching over 7 bases. Germline V gene sequence: CDR1 MGHRA, CDR2 YSYEKL. With V trimmed by 1 base and J by 0 bases, 12 bases remained unmatched. The CDR3 runs to 18 residues. CDR3 protein: CASSQVMGTETSSYEQYF. In DNA, the CDR3 is TGCGCCAGCAGCCAAGTAATGGGGACAGAAACTTCCTCCTACGAGCAGTACTTC.

This rearrangement joins TRBV4-3 to TRBJ1-1, with 8 bases lining up with TRBD1. From germline, CDR1 is LGHNA and CDR2 YSLEER. The CDR3 totals 13 residues. V was pared by 4 bases and J by 8 bases, with 6 bases of the junction left unmatched. This CDR3 reads CASSRIQGGEAFF. CDR3 nucleotides: TGCGCCAGCAGCCGCATACAGGGGGGAGAAGCTTTCTTT.

J is TRBJ1-5 and V is TRBV20-1; a possible D gene is TRBD1 (5 bases). The V gene lost 1 base and the J gene lost 4 bases, with 8 bases spanning the gap. This CDR3 comprises 13 residues. CDR1 is DFQATT, CDR2 SNEGSKA, per germline (reference sequence). This CDR3 is CSARGQLNQPQHF. Written as DNA, the CDR3 is TGCAGTGCTAGAGGACAGCTAAATCAGCCCCAGCATTTT.

The genes are TRBV20-1 and TRBJ2-7; D is possibly TRBD1 (6 bases). Per the germline V gene, CDR1 is DFQATT and CDR2 is SNEGSKA (reference sequence). This CDR3 contains 13 residues. V shed 5 bases and J shed 1 base, with 12 bases lying between them. The CDR3 region is CSAVPGASYEQYF. For the CDR3, the DNA is TGCAGTGCTGTTCCAGGGGCGTCCTACGAGCAGTACTTC.

This chain uses TRBV6-1 with TRBJ2-5; D might be TRBD1 (6 bases). V was pared by 2 bases and J by 1 base, with 17 bases between. CDR3 size: 17 residues. Germline V gene data show CDR1 as MNHNS and CDR2 as SASEGT. CDR3 loop: CASSEWIYGQTQETQYF. The DNA for the CDR3 is TGTGCCAGCAGTGAATGGATATATGGACAGACCCAAGAGACCCAGTACTTC.

With respect to this clonotype: One end of the junction does not line up with germline, which may come from a read error. V gene TRBV29-1 combines with J gene TRBJ2-2; D perhaps matches TRBD1 (6 bases). This CDR3 is 13 amino acids long. Per germline, CDR1 SQVTM and CDR2 ANQGSEA. CDR3 sequence: CSVAGALAGELFF. In nucleotides, the CDR3 is TGCAGCGTTGCAGGGGCGCTGGCCGGGGAGTTGTTTTTT.

This clonotype has ten or more counts. This chain connects TRBV6-4 to TRBJ2-1; 8 positions agree with TRBD1. This CDR3 is 15 amino acids long. Germline-derived CDR1 and CDR2 are MRHNA and SNTAGT. The V segment lost 2 bases and the J segment 1 base; nucleotides outside the gene matches: 1. The CDR3 DNA is TGTGCCAGCAGTGACGGGACAGGTTCCTACAATGAGCAGTTCTTC. Translating gives CASSDGTGSYNEQFF.

The rearrangement uses TRBV3-1 and TRBJ2-6; D is unresolved. Trimming left V 7 bases short and J 0 bases short, with 16 bases between. The CDR3 covers 17 residues. The germline gives CDR1 LGHDT, CDR2 YNNKEL (reference sequence). The CDR3: CASNPRLDYSGANVLTF. The CDR3, as DNA: TGTGCCAGCAACCCCCGGCTGGATTACTCTGGGGCCAACGTCCTGACTTTC.

V gene TRBV20-1 combines with J gene TRBJ2-7, with D perhaps TRBD1 or TRBD2 (5 bases each). Germline CDR1 is DFQATT and CDR2 is SNEGSKA (reference sequence). V lost 6 bases and J lost 3, with 9 bases in between. The CDR3 extends over 11 amino acids. The CDR3 loop reads CSAGVNYEQYF. DNA for the CDR3: TGCAGTGCGGGGGTAAACTACGAGCAGTACTTC.

V is TRBV20-1 and J is TRBJ2-3; 10 bases agree with TRBD2. Germline CDR1 DFQATT, CDR2 SNEGSKA (reference sequence). CDR3 size: 16 residues. V lost 1 base, J lost 1 base, and 5 bases stayed unmatched. CDR3 coding DNA: TGCAGTGCTAGAGCGACTAGCGGGCGTCGCACAGATACGCAGTATTTT. Residues: CSARATSGRRTDTQYF.

The V call is TRBV6-5, the J call TRBJ2-5; D is possibly TRBD1 or TRBD2 (7 bases each). This CDR3 spans 13 amino acids. Germline V lookup: CDR1 MNHEY, CDR2 SVGAGI. Between the trimmed V and J ends, which lost 7 bases and 11 bases, there was a span of 20 bases. The CDR3 here is CASTWGRGGEQYF. CDR3 DNA: TGTGCCAGCACCTGGGGCAGGGGGGGAGAGCAGTACTTC.

The J gene is TRBJ2-1, the V gene TRBV20-1; D assignment may be TRBD1 or TRBD2 (5 bases each). The V gene lost 4 bases and the J gene lost 0 bases, with 13 bases spanning the gap. Looked up from germline, CDR1 is DFQATT and CDR2 is SNEGSKA (reference sequence). This CDR3 region has 15 residues. The CDR3 DNA reads as TGCAGTGCTACCAAATCGAGGGGCTCCTACAATGAGCAGTTCTTC. It specifies CSATKSRGSYNEQFF.

This rearrangement joins TRBV20-1 to TRBJ2-1; D could derive from TRBD1 or TRBD2 (5 bases each). CDR1 DFQATT and CDR2 SNEGSKA come from the germline V gene (reference sequence). The CDR3 loop spans 14 amino acids. V was shortened by 3 bases and J by 13 bases, with 22 bases between the two germline ends. The chain's CDR3 is CSASLSSAYGTQFF. The CDR3, as DNA: TGCAGTGCTAGTCTCTCCTCGGCGTACGGGACCCAGTTCTTC.

The chain carries TRBV12-3 or TRBV12-4 and TRBJ2-3, with TRBD2 matching over 7 bases. The CDR3 is 13 amino acids. Germline trimming cut 8 bases from V and 1 base from J; bases unmatched to any gene: 3. In DNA, the CDR3 is TGTGCCAGCGCTAGCGGTCGCACAGATACGCAGTATTTT. It codes for CASASGRTDTQYF.

V is TRBV2 and J is TRBJ1-2; D possibly corresponds to TRBD1 (5 bases). V dropped 0 bases and J dropped 8 bases, with 13 bases sitting between them. The CDR3 length is 14 residues. Per germline, CDR1 SNHLY and CDR2 FYNNEI. The CDR3 coding sequence is TGTGCCAGCAGTGAAGCGGAGGGACTCGGAGGCTACACCTTC. As protein: CASSEAEGLGGYTF.